Each of the 31 T cell receptor beta chains below was sequenced from the same sample in a study of CD8 T cells in ankylosing spondylitis. Whole-study findings and limits: In ankylosing spondylitis blood, a motif of about 8 highly homologous TCR beta variants appeared characteristic.

Each CDR3 protein gets one entry after TCRdb re-called the 5' RACE reads with MiXCR. Seen here are approximately 400,000 distinct CDR3 sequences, more than 25% observed once, and the top ten hold 0.89%. Which antigens these TCRs recognize remains unknown. Sample: blood, either unsorted or a sorted T cell fraction (not recorded which). All receptors come from a male donor with ankylosing spondylitis.

V gene TRBV7-9 combines with J gene TRBJ2-3; D perhaps matches TRBD1 (6 bases). The CDR3 sequence is 15 residues long. The ends were cut back, 3 bases at V and 1 base at J, with 11 bases in the middle. CDR1 is SEHNR, CDR2 FQNEAQ, per germline (reference sequence). Here the CDR3 reads CASSFPQGGTDTQYF. The CDR3 DNA reads as TGTGCCAGCAGCTTCCCACAGGGAGGCACAGATACGCAGTATTTT.

This clonotype was seen only a few times. The chain couples TRBV20-1 to TRBJ2-5; D possibly matches TRBD1 or TRBD2 (6 bases each). Looked up from germline, CDR1 is DFQATT and CDR2 is SNEGSKA (reference sequence). With 3 bases removed from V and 0 bases from J, the gap between germline ends came to 11 bases. This CDR3 has 14 residues. In DNA, the CDR3 is TGCAGTGCTAGGGGGGGCCCGTACCAAGAGACCCAGTACTTC. Encoded protein: CSARGGPYQETQYF.

The chain carries TRBV3-1 and TRBJ1-4; a possible D gene is TRBD1 (6 bases). CDR3 length equals 14 residues. Trimming shortened V by 1 base and J by 6 bases, and 9 bases separated the two germline ends. The germline CDR1 and CDR2 sequences are LGHDT and YNNKEL (reference sequence). The CDR3 DNA reads TGTGCCAGCAGCCAAGGGGACATGGATGAAAAACTGTTTTTT. This gives the protein CASSQGDMDEKLFF.

The gene calls are TRBV15 and TRBJ1-3; D gene unclear. The CDR3 is 13 residues long. V was shortened by 6 bases and J by 5 bases, with 11 bases between the two germline ends. Germline CDR1 is LNHNV and CDR2 is YYDKDF (reference sequence). The CDR3 bases are TGTGCCACCAGGGCGTCCAGCAGAAACACCATATATTTT. Its translation is CATRASSRNTIYF.

V gene TRBV14 combines with J gene TRBJ2-7, with a tentative D call TRBD2 (6 bases). V was cut by 0 bases and J by 5 bases, with 11 bases left in between. CDR1 is SGHDN and CDR2 is FVKESK in the germline V gene. This CDR3 has 14 residues. The chain's CDR3 is CASSQELAVDEQYF. The DNA for the CDR3 is TGTGCCAGCAGCCAAGAACTAGCTGTCGACGAGCAGTACTTC.

Only a few counts were recorded for this clonotype. For the CDR3, the DNA is TGCGCCAGCAGCTTGATGGGACAGACCCAAGAGACCCAGTACTTC. Amino acid sequence: CASSLMGQTQETQYF. V and J are TRBV5-1 and TRBJ2-5; TRBD1 agrees at 7 bases. V lost 1 base, J lost 1 base, and 4 bases stayed unmatched. Germline CDR1 and CDR2: SGHRS and YFSETQ. This CDR3 region has 15 residues.

This chain uses TRBV3-1 with TRBJ2-1, with D perhaps assigned TRBD1 or TRBD2 (5 bases each). V lost 7 bases to trimming and J lost 9 bases, with 16 bases between them. The CDR3 consists of 13 residues. Germline V gene sequence: CDR1 LGHDT, CDR2 YNNKEL (reference sequence). CDR3 residues: CASNPGTGAEQFF. The CDR3 nucleotides read TGTGCCAGCAACCCTGGGACCGGGGCTGAGCAGTTCTTC.

This clonotype came up a few times. The chain employs TRBV18 and TRBJ2-1; a weak D match, TRBD2 (6 bases). The CDR3 is 15 residues long. V was shortened by 1 base and J by 5 bases, with 12 bases between the two germline ends. Germline V gives CDR1 KGHSH, CDR2 LQKENI. CDR3 in DNA: TGTGCCAGCTCACCACTCTCGGGAGCGGACAATGAGCAGTTCTTC. Encoded protein: CASSPLSGADNEQFF.

This clonotype was observed a handful of times. This chain connects TRBV6-1 to TRBJ2-7; D possibly corresponds to TRBD1 (6 bases). The CDR3 has 14 residues. V was shortened by 7 bases and J by 0 bases, with 13 bases between the two germline ends. Looked up from germline, CDR1 is MNHNS and CDR2 is SASEGT. The DNA for the CDR3 is TGTGCCAGCAACCGGGACACACGCTCCTACGAGCAGTACTTC. It specifies CASNRDTRSYEQYF.

This clonotype showed up just a few times. CDR3 nucleotides: TGTGCCAGCAGCTCCCGGGGGACAGGGAATGAAAAACTGTTTTTT. Its translation is CASSSRGTGNEKLFF. The chain employs TRBV7-9 and TRBJ1-4; TRBD1 matches 9 bases. Per the germline V gene, CDR1 is SEHNR and CDR2 is FQNEAQ (reference sequence). After removal of 4 bases from V and 5 bases from J, the junction contained 5 bases not matched to a gene. This CDR3 comprises 15 residues.

This clonotype was seen only a few times. This sequence joins TRBV20-1 and TRBJ2-5, with D possibly TRBD1 on 5 matching bases. V was clipped by 4 bases and J by 4 bases, with 13 bases between them. This CDR3 has 13 amino acids. The germline gives CDR1 DFQATT, CDR2 SNEGSKA (reference sequence). The CDR3 DNA reads as TGCAGTGCTACTCGGACATACGCAGAGACCCAGTACTTC. The encoded protein is CSATRTYAETQYF.

About this clonotype: At one boundary the junction diverges from the germline segment, which might be a read error. V usage is TRBV11-3 and J usage is TRBJ2-1; 9 nucleotides agree with TRBD1. Germline V gene sequence: CDR1 SGHNT, CDR2 YENEEA. The CDR3 is 17 residues long. The CDR3 sequence is CASSLGPGQGSYTEQFF. In DNA, the CDR3 is TGTGCCAGCAGCTTAGGACCGGGACAGGGCTCCTACACTGAGCAGTTCTTC.

This clonotype showed up just a few times. V and J are TRBV28 and TRBJ2-1; D call uncertain. The CDR3 sequence is 14 residues long. In germline, CDR1 is MDHEN, CDR2 SYDVKM. V lost 3 bases and J lost 10, with 16 bases in between. CDR3 sequence: CASSLQVSVREQFF. The CDR3 DNA reads as TGTGCCAGCAGTTTGCAGGTGTCCGTACGCGAGCAGTTCTTC. The entire variable domain, with the rest obtained from reference TRBV28 and TRBJ2-1, is as follows: DVKVTQSSRYLVKRTGEKVFLECVQDMDHENMFWYRQDPGLGLRLIYFSYDVKMKEKGDIPEGYSVSREKKERFSLILESASTNQTSMYLCASSLQVSVREQFFGPGTRLTVL.

This clonotype showed up just a few times. The chain has TRBV11-2 and TRBJ2-3; 10 positions agree with TRBD2. The CDR3 extends over 17 amino acids. Germline V CDR1 and CDR2: SGHAT, FQNNGV. The J segment lost 1 base and the V segment lost 5 bases, leaving 9 bases of the junction unmatched. The chain's CDR3 is CASSPQLAGAGTDTQYF. The CDR3 nucleotides are TGTGCCAGCAGCCCACAGCTAGCGGGAGCGGGCACAGATACGCAGTATTTT.

This clonotype was counted a few times. The chain carries TRBV20-1 and TRBJ2-3; 11 nucleotides line up with TRBD2. Germline-derived CDR1 and CDR2 are DFQATT and SNEGSKA (reference sequence). This CDR3 contains 15 residues. Trimming at V came to 5 bases and at J to 5 bases, leaving 9 bases not matched to a gene. The CDR3, as DNA: TGCAGTGCTGTTCTAGCGGGAGGAGCTCTAGATACGCAGTATTTT. It is translated as CSAVLAGGALDTQYF.

This clonotype was seen a few times. CDR3 sequence reads: CASSRVPPSAGGTQYF. The CDR3 DNA reads TGCGCCAGCAGCCGGGTGCCTCCTAGCGCTGGGGGTACGCAGTATTTT. This chain links TRBV5-1 with TRBJ2-3; a weak D match, TRBD2 (6 bases). CDR1 SGHRS and CDR2 YFSETQ come from the germline V gene. Trimming pared 4 bases from V and 8 bases from J, leaving 23 bases between. The CDR3 runs to 16 residues.

CDR3 coding DNA: TGTGCCATCAACGGACAGGTTAGCTCTGGGGCCAACGTCCTGACTTTC. It is translated as CAINGQVSSGANVLTF. The chain links TRBV10-3 to TRBJ2-6; the match to TRBD1 covers 7 bases. The germline CDR1 and CDR2 sequences are ENHRY and SYGVKD. This CDR3 has 16 residues. V lost 7 bases to trimming and J lost 0 bases; unmatched junction nucleotides: 6.

The chain joins TRBV12-3 or TRBV12-4 to TRBJ2-3; 11 bases map to TRBD2. The ends lost 1 base at V and 6 bases at J; junction bases unmatched: 9. The CDR3 is made up of 17 amino acids. CDR3 in amino acids: CASSLGGTSGLIDTQYF. CDR3 bases: TGTGCCAGCAGTTTAGGGGGGACTAGCGGTTTAATTGATACGCAGTATTTT.

This sequence joins TRBV7-2 and TRBJ2-1; 8 bases agree with TRBD1. CDR3 size: 14 residues. V trimming: 5 bases; J trimming: 8 bases; junction bases outside the gene matches: 8. Germline V gene data show CDR1 as SGHTA and CDR2 as FQGNSA. The CDR3 bases are TGTGCCAGCAGCCGGACAGGGTTTGACGATGAGCAGTTCTTC. It yields the protein CASSRTGFDDEQFF.

This clonotype has a handful of counts. This chain connects TRBV3-1 to TRBJ2-3; D unclear. The CDR3 spans 13 residues. Trimming shortened V by 4 bases and J by 3 bases, and 8 bases separated the two germline ends. Germline CDR1 LGHDT, CDR2 YNNKEL (reference sequence). CDR3 nucleotides: TGTGCCAGCAGCCCCTACTGGACAGATACGCAGTATTTT. This gives the protein CASSPYWTDTQYF.

In its sample, this clonotype was seen a few times. The chain links TRBV20-1 to TRBJ2-3; TRBD1 matches 7 bases. CDR1 DFQATT and CDR2 SNEGSKA come from the germline V gene (reference sequence). Germline trimming cut 7 bases from V and 2 bases from J; bases unmatched to any gene: 3. This CDR3 spans 12 amino acids. The CDR3 nucleotides read TGCAGTGGGGGACAGTCCACAGATACGCAGTATTTT. Its protein product is CSGGQSTDTQYF.

The chain is built from TRBV3-1 and TRBJ1-3; a possible D gene is TRBD1 (5 bases). The CDR3 spans 15 residues. V was trimmed by 3 bases and J by 4 bases, leaving 13 bases between them. CDR1 is LGHDT and CDR2 is YNNKEL in the germline V gene (reference sequence). CDR3 DNA: TGTGCCAGCAGCCACGAACAGGTCTCGGGAAACACCATATATTTT. Protein: CASSHEQVSGNTIYF.

The chain links TRBV12-3 or TRBV12-4 to TRBJ2-3, with TRBD2 matching over 9 bases. The CDR3 extends over 15 amino acids. The ends lost 3 bases at V and 4 bases at J; junction bases unmatched: 5. CDR3: CASSFFSGRSDTQYF. DNA of the CDR3: TGTGCCAGCAGTTTCTTTAGCGGGAGATCAGATACGCAGTATTTT.

This clonotype turned up a few times. The rearrangement joins TRBV29-1 to TRBJ2-3; D not certain. The germline gives CDR1 SQVTM, CDR2 ANQGSEA. This CDR3 has 11 amino acids. Deletions cut 8 bases from V and 5 bases from J, with 11 bases between. The CDR3 sequence is CSIATGDTQYF. CDR3 in DNA: TGCAGCATTGCTACGGGAGATACGCAGTATTTT.

V usage is TRBV18 and J usage is TRBJ2-3; TRBD2 matches 8 bases. The J segment lost 3 bases and the V segment lost 4 bases, leaving 3 bases of the junction unmatched. The germline gives CDR1 KGHSH, CDR2 LQKENI. This CDR3 contains 14 residues. CDR3 amino acids: CASSRSSGTDTQYF. In DNA, the CDR3 is TGTGCCAGCTCACGGTCTAGCGGGACAGATACGCAGTATTTT.

In its sample, this clonotype was seen a few times. CDR3 in DNA: TGCAGTGGGCTAGCGGGAAGAGAGACCCAGTACTTC. Translating gives CSGLAGRETQYF. J is TRBJ2-5 and V is TRBV20-1, with 9 positions matching TRBD2. Germline CDR1 DFQATT, CDR2 SNEGSKA (reference sequence). V shed 7 bases, J shed 4 bases, and the junction held 4 bases outside the gene matches. The CDR3 contains 12 residues.

This clonotype showed up just a few times. J is TRBJ2-7 and V is TRBV5-1; D is unclear. V lost 0 bases to trimming and J lost 3 bases, with 7 bases between them. The CDR3 has 13 residues. Germline V CDR1 and CDR2: SGHRS, YFSETQ. The CDR3 region has the DNA TGCGCCAGCAGCTTGGACTTCGACTACGAGCAGTACTTC. It specifies CASSLDFDYEQYF.

The sample holds many counts of this clonotype. The V gene is TRBV10-3, the J gene TRBJ2-2; no definite D call. This CDR3 region has 15 residues. Germline V CDR1 and CDR2: ENHRY, SYGVKD. V lost 4 bases, J lost 2 bases, and 11 bases lay in between. The CDR3 sequence is CAISGSQPNTGELFF. The CDR3 DNA follows: TGTGCCATCAGTGGCTCACAGCCTAACACCGGGGAGCTGTTTTTT.

This chain joins TRBV12-3 or TRBV12-4 and TRBJ1-2, with 9 bases fitting TRBD1. J was trimmed by 5 bases and V by 7 bases; bases with no gene match: 5. The CDR3 runs to 13 residues. The CDR3 DNA reads as TGTGCCAGCACCCGGGACAGGGCATATGGCTACACCTTC. This encodes CASTRDRAYGYTF.

The genes are TRBV5-1 and TRBJ2-1; 9 bases match TRBD1. Unmatched junction bases numbered 8, after V lost 4 bases and J lost 3 bases. In germline, CDR1 is SGHRS, CDR2 YFSETQ. This CDR3 comprises 16 residues. Written as DNA, the CDR3 is TGCGCCAGCAGCATATTACAGGGGGCAGTCTACAATGAGCAGTTCTTC. This encodes CASSILQGAVYNEQFF.

This chain links TRBV7-9 with TRBJ1-1; possible D gene TRBD1, 6 bases. Germline values: CDR1 SEHNR, CDR2 FQNEAQ (reference sequence). The CDR3 is 14 residues long. V lost 4 bases, J lost 2 bases, and 11 bases lay in between. The CDR3 region is CASSYGQTNTEAFF. CDR3 sequence (DNA): TGTGCCAGCAGCTATGGACAGACAAACACTGAAGCTTTCTTT.